This T cell receptor (beta chain) was sequenced for a study of CD8 T cells in ankylosing spondylitis. Whole-study findings and limits: From matched ankylosing spondylitis synovial fluid, disease-linked clones were reportedly recovered at significantly enriched levels. A TCR beta motif of roughly eight highly homologous variants seemed to mark ankylosing spondylitis blood. Disease-associated clones were CD8+ and fairly uncommon in peripheral blood.

TCR beta libraries were made by quantitative 5'-RACE with molecular barcodes. TCRdb independently ran MiXCR on the 5' RACE reads; one entry per CDR3 protein. The table shows some 350,000 distinct CDR3 sequences, with roughly 15% occurring only once. Many counts were recorded for this clonotype. Antigen specificity is unknown. CDR1 is MGHRA, CDR2 YSYEKL, per germline. The CDR3 totals 15 residues. Losses at the gene ends were 2 bases for V and 2 bases for J; bases not matched to a gene: 4. Source material: blood, either unsorted or a sorted T cell fraction (not recorded which). This receptor was taken from a male donor with ankylosing spondylitis or in good health (not recorded which). The chain employs TRBV4-1 and TRBJ2-7, with 9 nucleotides matching TRBD2. CDR3 DNA sequence: TGCGCCAGCAGCCAACAGACTAGCGGAGCCTACGAGCAGTACTTC. Amino acids: CASSQQTSGAYEQYF.